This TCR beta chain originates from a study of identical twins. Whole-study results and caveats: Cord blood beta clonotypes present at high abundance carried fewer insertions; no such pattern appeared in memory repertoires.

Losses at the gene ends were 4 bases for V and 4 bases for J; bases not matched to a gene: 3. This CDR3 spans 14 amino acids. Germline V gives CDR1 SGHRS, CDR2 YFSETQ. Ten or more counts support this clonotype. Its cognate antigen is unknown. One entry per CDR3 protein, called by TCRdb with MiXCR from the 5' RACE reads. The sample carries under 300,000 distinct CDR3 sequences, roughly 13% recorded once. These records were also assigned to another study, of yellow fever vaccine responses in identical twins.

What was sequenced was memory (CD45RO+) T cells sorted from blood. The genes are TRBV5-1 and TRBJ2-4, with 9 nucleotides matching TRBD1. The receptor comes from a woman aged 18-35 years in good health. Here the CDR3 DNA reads TGCGCCAGCAGCCCCGGGACAGGGAAAAACATTCAGTACTTC. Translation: CASSPGTGKNIQYF.